These T cell receptor beta chains were read from a single sample in a study of technical replicates of blood from a handful of donors. TCRdb's copy holds only in-frame clones and misses some; the assay was immunoSEQ multiplex PCR. The data show approximately 70,000 clones, with 80% to 95% seen just once and over 0.35% held by the top ten. The sample comprised T cells isolated from PBMCs. These receptors all stem from a human donor in good health. Both conserved end residues are part of each CDR3. Fields, in order: V gene, J gene, D gene, clone size, CDR3 protein, CDR3 DNA. A D gene is named only where the DNA matches it firmly. The size of a clone is reported for some rows only, either as once, few or many, or as a class for expanded clones.

v_gene: TRBV6-5
j_gene: TRBJ2-5
d_gene: .
abundance: once
CDR3aa: CASSYPGRPKGTQYF
CDR3nt: TGTGCCAGCAGTTACCCTGGGAGGCCGAAGGGGACCCAGTACTTC

v_gene: TRBV28
j_gene: TRBJ1-4
d_gene: .
abundance: .
CDR3aa: CASSDIPLRPLGEKLFF
CDR3nt: TGTGCCAGCAGTGATATACCCCTCCGTCCCCTCGGGGAAAAACTGTTTTTT

v_gene: TRBV7-2
j_gene: TRBJ2-7
d_gene: .
abundance: .
CDR3aa: CASSLVSGSYYEQYF
CDR3nt: TGTGCCAGCAGCTTAGTATCTGGGAGCTATTACGAGCAGTACTTC

v_gene: TRBV6-6
j_gene: TRBJ2-1
d_gene: TRBD2
abundance: .
CDR3aa: CASSYLTSGSYNEQFF
CDR3nt: TGTGCCAGCAGTTACCTTACTAGCGGGAGCTACAATGAGCAGTTCTTC

v_gene: TRBV29-1
j_gene: TRBJ1-1
d_gene: .
abundance: .
CDR3aa: CSVPGSTTEAFF
CDR3nt: TGCAGCGTCCCCGGGTCTACCACTGAAGCTTTCTTT

v_gene: TRBV5-1
j_gene: TRBJ2-7
d_gene: TRBD1
abundance: .
CDR3aa: CASSPEPGQGAGENF
CDR3nt: TGCGCCAGCAGCCCCGAGCCGGGACAGGGCGCGGGAGAGAACTTC

v_gene: TRBV7-6
j_gene: TRBJ2-5
d_gene: TRBD2
abundance: once
CDR3aa: CASSLAPIGTSGQETQYF
CDR3nt: TGTGCCAGCAGCTTAGCGCCAATTGGGACTAGCGGTCAAGAGACCCAGTACTTC

v_gene: TRBV27
j_gene: TRBJ2-7
d_gene: TRBD1
abundance: .
CDR3aa: CASTPDRGTYEQYF
CDR3nt: TGTGCCAGCACGCCAGACAGGGGAACCTACGAGCAGTACTTC

v_gene: TRBV10-3
j_gene: TRBJ1-1
d_gene: .
abundance: .
CDR3aa: CAISESNRQFNTEAFF
CDR3nt: TGTGCCATCAGTGAGTCTAATAGACAGTTTAACACTGAAGCTTTCTTT

v_gene: TRBV11-2
j_gene: TRBJ2-5
d_gene: TRBD1
abundance: once
CDR3aa: CASSLGTDTQETQYF
CDR3nt: TGTGCCAGCAGCCTAGGGACAGACACCCAAGAGACCCAGTACTTC

v_gene: TRBV6-5
j_gene: TRBJ1-2
d_gene: .
abundance: .
CDR3aa: CASSSLQGSGYGYTF
CDR3nt: TGTGCCAGCAGTTCCCTTCAGGGGTCGGGCTATGGCTACACCTTC

v_gene: TRBV5-4
j_gene: TRBJ2-7
d_gene: .
abundance: .
CDR3aa: CASSPTGSEQYF
CDR3nt: TGTGCCAGCAGCCCGACCGGGTCCGAGCAGTACTTC

v_gene: TRBV10-3
j_gene: TRBJ1-2
d_gene: .
abundance: once
CDR3aa: CAIRKTEESPYGYTF
CDR3nt: TGTGCCATCAGAAAGACAGAGGAATCGCCCTATGGCTACACCTTC

v_gene: TRBV5-5
j_gene: TRBJ1-5
d_gene: .
abundance: .
CDR3aa: CASSLWGGNQPQHF
CDR3nt: TGTGCCAGCAGCTTATGGGGCGGCAATCAGCCCCAGCATTTT

v_gene: TRBV11-3
j_gene: TRBJ2-7
d_gene: TRBD2
abundance: .
CDR3aa: CASSPDSGRYYEQYF
CDR3nt: TGTGCCAGCAGCCCCGATAGCGGGAGATACTACGAGCAGTACTTC

v_gene: TRBV6-5
j_gene: TRBJ1-2
d_gene: .
abundance: .
CDR3aa: CASSYNRELHGYTF
CDR3nt: TGTGCCAGCAGTTACAACAGGGAGTTACATGGCTACACCTTC

v_gene: TRBV11-3
j_gene: TRBJ1-1
d_gene: TRBD1
abundance: .
CDR3aa: CASSVTGERGAFF
CDR3nt: TGTGCCAGCAGCGTGACAGGGGAAAGAGGAGCTTTCTTT

v_gene: TRBV25-1
j_gene: TRBJ2-3
d_gene: .
abundance: .
CDR3aa: CASSERKLEDTQYF
CDR3nt: TGTGCCAGCAGTGAACGCAAGTTAGAGGATACGCAGTATTTT

v_gene: TRBV30
j_gene: TRBJ1-1
d_gene: TRBD1
abundance: few
CDR3aa: CAWAGTVTEAFF
CDR3nt: TGTGCCTGGGCCGGGACAGTCACTGAAGCTTTCTTT

v_gene: TRBV19
j_gene: TRBJ1-4
d_gene: .
abundance: .
CDR3aa: CASSINVGDEKLFF
CDR3nt: TGTGCCAGTAGTATAAACGTAGGGGATGAAAAACTGTTTTTT

v_gene: TRBV9
j_gene: TRBJ1-2
d_gene: .
abundance: .
CDR3aa: CASGQGSIYGYTF
CDR3nt: TGTGCCAGTGGTCAGGGCAGTATCTATGGCTACACCTTC

v_gene: TRBV19
j_gene: TRBJ2-2
d_gene: TRBD2
abundance: once
CDR3aa: CASSIVPSGSSAGELFF
CDR3nt: TGTGCCAGTAGTATAGTGCCTAGCGGGAGTTCGGCCGGGGAGCTGTTTTTT

v_gene: TRBV4-2
j_gene: TRBJ2-7
d_gene: .
abundance: .
CDR3aa: CASSQVGGSNEQYF
CDR3nt: TGTGCCAGCAGCCAAGTCGGAGGGAGTAACGAGCAGTACTTC

v_gene: TRBV5-6
j_gene: TRBJ1-5
d_gene: TRBD1
abundance: few
CDR3aa: CASSLTGTGQHF
CDR3nt: TGTGCCAGCAGCCTAACCGGGACAGGGCAGCATTTT

v_gene: TRBV27
j_gene: TRBJ1-2
d_gene: .
abundance: .
CDR3aa: CASSLSQGGYGYTF
CDR3nt: TGTGCCAGCAGTTTAAGTCAGGGTGGCTATGGCTACACCTTC

v_gene: TRBV5-4
j_gene: TRBJ2-1
d_gene: TRBD2
abundance: .
CDR3aa: CASALAGGPYNEQFF
CDR3nt: TGTGCCAGCGCCTTAGCGGGAGGGCCCTACAATGAGCAGTTCTTC

v_gene: TRBV15
j_gene: TRBJ1-4
d_gene: TRBD1
abundance: .
CDR3aa: CATSSGDSVKEKLFF
CDR3nt: TGTGCCACCAGCAGTGGGGACAGTGTAAAAGAAAAACTGTTTTTT

v_gene: TRBV10-3
j_gene: TRBJ1-2
d_gene: .
abundance: .
CDR3aa: CAISGQGYGYTF
CDR3nt: TGTGCCATTAGCGGGCAAGGCTATGGCTACACCTTC

v_gene: TRBV7-9
j_gene: TRBJ1-4
d_gene: .
abundance: .
CDR3aa: CASSSPNEKLFF
CDR3nt: TGTGCCAGCAGCTCTCCTAATGAAAAACTGTTTTTT

v_gene: TRBV7-2
j_gene: TRBJ2-4
d_gene: .
abundance: .
CDR3aa: CASSPSRVGTNIQYF
CDR3nt: TGTGCCAGCAGCCCCAGCAGGGTCGGAACAAACATTCAGTACTTC

v_gene: TRBV2
j_gene: TRBJ1-4
d_gene: .
abundance: .
CDR3aa: CASSDRLTNEKLFF
CDR3nt: TGTGCCAGCAGTGACCGTTTAACTAATGAAAAACTGTTTTTT

v_gene: TRBV19
j_gene: TRBJ2-7
d_gene: .
abundance: .
CDR3aa: CASSIDHGLSSYEQYF
CDR3nt: TGTGCCAGTAGTATAGATCATGGACTTAGCTCCTACGAGCAGTACTTC

v_gene: TRBV6-5
j_gene: TRBJ1-2
d_gene: .
abundance: .
CDR3aa: CASNKGGGGYGYTF
CDR3nt: TGTGCCAGCAACAAAGGGGGTGGAGGCTATGGCTACACCTTC

v_gene: TRBV7-9
j_gene: TRBJ1-3
d_gene: TRBD1
abundance: few
CDR3aa: CASQTEDRVSSGNTIYF
CDR3nt: TGTGCCAGCCAAACTGAGGACAGGGTATCCTCTGGAAACACCATATATTTT

v_gene: TRBV5-1
j_gene: TRBJ2-7
d_gene: TRBD2
abundance: .
CDR3aa: CASSASGGEQYF
CDR3nt: TGCGCCAGCAGCGCCTCGGGGGGCGAGCAGTACTTC

v_gene: TRBV30
j_gene: TRBJ2-7
d_gene: .
abundance: .
CDR3aa: CAWTNYYEQYF
CDR3nt: TGTGCCTGGACGAACTACTACGAGCAGTACTTC

v_gene: TRBV7-8
j_gene: TRBJ1-5
d_gene: .
abundance: once
CDR3aa: CASSYGGRQGGWNQPQHF
CDR3nt: TGTGCCAGCAGCTATGGAGGTCGGCAGGGAGGATGGAATCAGCCCCAGCATTTT

v_gene: TRBV11-2
j_gene: TRBJ2-7
d_gene: TRBD2
abundance: .
CDR3aa: CASSLGNWPGLAGYEQYF
CDR3nt: TGTGCCAGCAGCTTAGGAAATTGGCCGGGACTAGCGGGATACGAGCAGTACTTC

v_gene: TRBV7-3
j_gene: TRBJ2-3
d_gene: .
abundance: .
CDR3aa: CASRDWRDTDTQYF
CDR3nt: TGTGCCAGCCGCGACTGGCGGGACACAGATACGCAGTATTTT

v_gene: TRBV7-3
j_gene: TRBJ1-1
d_gene: .
abundance: few
CDR3aa: CASSLSGNTEAFF
CDR3nt: TGTGCCAGCAGCTTATCGGGGAACACTGAAGCTTTCTTT

v_gene: TRBV7-3
j_gene: TRBJ2-7
d_gene: TRBD2
abundance: few
CDR3aa: CASSPSGKSYEQYF
CDR3nt: TGTGCCAGCAGCCCTAGCGGGAAATCCTACGAGCAGTACTTC

v_gene: TRBV28
j_gene: TRBJ2-7
d_gene: .
abundance: .
CDR3aa: CASRPRQHSYEQYF
CDR3nt: TGTGCCAGCAGGCCTCGACAGCACTCCTACGAGCAGTACTTC

v_gene: TRBV19
j_gene: TRBJ1-5
d_gene: TRBD1
abundance: .
CDR3aa: CASSYRGPQHF
CDR3nt: TGTGCCAGTAGTTACAGGGGGCCCCAGCATTTT

v_gene: TRBV7-8
j_gene: TRBJ1-4
d_gene: .
abundance: few
CDR3aa: CASSLVSGREKLFF
CDR3nt: TGTGCCAGCAGCTTAGTTTCAGGGCGGGAAAAACTGTTTTTT